A selection of T cell receptor beta chains follows, all from one sample in a study of CD8 T cells in Susac syndrome. MiXCR, run by TCRdb on the immunoSEQ multiplex PCR reads, gives a single entry per CDR3 protein. The profile shows about 200,000 distinct CDR3 sequences, around nine tenths of them singletons. Material for sequencing was CD4+ T cells from PBMCs. These receptors were obtained from a human donor with Susac syndrome. The CDR3 runs from the conserved cysteine through the conserved F or W. D genes are given only for firm matches.

v_gene: TRBV5-5; j_gene: TRBJ2-2; d_gene: NA; CDR3aa: CASSTNSPGNTGELFF
v_gene: TRBV5-4; j_gene: TRBJ1-2; d_gene: TRBD1; CDR3aa: CASSSLDRGYGGYTF
v_gene: TRBV6-1; j_gene: TRBJ2-3; d_gene: NA; CDR3aa: CASYNAPTDTQYF
v_gene: TRBV27; j_gene: TRBJ2-7; d_gene: TRBD2; CDR3aa: CASGPLKRGGYEQYF
v_gene: TRBV30; j_gene: TRBJ1-2; d_gene: NA; CDR3aa: CAWSRYSSYGYTF
v_gene: TRBV11-2; j_gene: TRBJ2-3; d_gene: NA; CDR3aa: CASSPSRHADTQYF
v_gene: TRBV15; j_gene: TRBJ2-1; d_gene: TRBD2; CDR3aa: CATSELAGLYNEQFF
v_gene: TRBV20-1; j_gene: TRBJ2-1; d_gene: NA; CDR3aa: CSARAPDLNEQFF
v_gene: TRBV20-1; j_gene: TRBJ2-7; d_gene: TRBD2; CDR3aa: CSAPGLGNYEQYF
v_gene: TRBV18; j_gene: TRBJ2-1; d_gene: TRBD2; CDR3aa: CASSPLLAGDYNEQFF
v_gene: TRBV19; j_gene: TRBJ2-7; d_gene: NA; CDR3aa: CASSLREGPYEQYF
v_gene: TRBV10-3; j_gene: TRBJ2-1; d_gene: TRBD2; CDR3aa: CAIPSGRVENEQFF
v_gene: TRBV20-1; j_gene: TRBJ2-5; d_gene: TRBD2; CDR3aa: CSAREGSGGQETQYF
v_gene: TRBV19; j_gene: TRBJ1-5; d_gene: NA; CDR3aa: CASSLLGQPQHF
v_gene: TRBV10-3; j_gene: TRBJ1-1; d_gene: TRBD1; CDR3aa: CAISATDRGSEAFF
v_gene: TRBV7-2; j_gene: TRBJ2-3; d_gene: NA; CDR3aa: CASSPWGRGTDTQYF
v_gene: TRBV7-2; j_gene: TRBJ2-3; d_gene: NA; CDR3aa: CASSTTAQRVHTDTQYF
v_gene: TRBV30; j_gene: TRBJ2-3; d_gene: NA; CDR3aa: CAWSPGAYADTQYF
v_gene: TRBV5-1; j_gene: TRBJ1-1; d_gene: NA; CDR3aa: CASSLVGRKAFF
v_gene: TRBV18; j_gene: TRBJ2-2; d_gene: TRBD1; CDR3aa: CASIQGKITGELFF
v_gene: TRBV5-5; j_gene: TRBJ1-4; d_gene: NA; CDR3aa: CASRPTTNEKLFF
v_gene: TRBV28; j_gene: TRBJ2-1; d_gene: TRBD1; CDR3aa: CASSSTGLTYNEQFF
v_gene: TRBV3-1; j_gene: TRBJ1-6; d_gene: NA; CDR3aa: CASSPRGSYNSPLHF